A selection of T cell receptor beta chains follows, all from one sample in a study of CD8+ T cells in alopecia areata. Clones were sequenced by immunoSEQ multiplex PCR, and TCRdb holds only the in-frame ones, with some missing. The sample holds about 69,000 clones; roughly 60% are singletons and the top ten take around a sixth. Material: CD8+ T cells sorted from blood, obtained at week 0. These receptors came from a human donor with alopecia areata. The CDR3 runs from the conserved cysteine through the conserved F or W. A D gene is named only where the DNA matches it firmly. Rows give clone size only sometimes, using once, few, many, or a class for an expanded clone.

CASSPSGQMRDTGELFF | TGTGCCAGCAGCCCCAGCGGACAGATGCGCGACACCGGGGAGCTGTTTTTT | . | TRBJ2-2 | . | TRBV7-9
CASRTTGGYGYTF | TGTGCCAGCAGGACGACAGGGGGCTATGGCTACACCTTC | TRBD1 | TRBJ1-2 | . | TRBV27
CASSLPFANTGELFF | TGCGCCAGCAGCTTGCCATTCGCGAACACCGGGGAGCTGTTTTTT | . | TRBJ2-2 | . | TRBV5-1
CASSDSPTGNQPQHF | TGTGCCAGCAGTGATTCCCCGACAGGGAATCAGCCCCAGCATTTT | TRBD1 | TRBJ1-5 | . | TRBV2
CASSLDRFYGYTF | TGTGCCAGCAGCTTGGATAGGTTCTATGGCTACACCTTC | . | TRBJ1-2 | . | TRBV5-6
CASSLGPGQGGNTEAFF | TGCGCCAGCAGCTTGGGACCGGGACAGGGAGGAAACACTGAAGCTTTCTTT | TRBD1 | TRBJ1-1 | . | TRBV5-1
CASEPPGVNTEAFF | TGTGCCAGTGAACCCCCAGGGGTGAACACTGAAGCTTTCTTT | . | TRBJ1-1 | . | TRBV14
CASSQELGNYGYTF | TGTGCCAGCAGCCAAGAGCTGGGCAACTATGGCTACACCTTC | . | TRBJ1-2 | . | TRBV4-2
CATSRDNGTKLYNEQFF | TGTGCCACCAGCAGAGATAACGGGACTAAACTCTACAATGAGCAGTTCTTC | TRBD2 | TRBJ2-1 | few | TRBV15
CASMTGRDGYTF | TGTGCCAGCATGACAGGGAGGGATGGCTACACCTTC | TRBD1 | TRBJ1-2 | . | TRBV27
CASSATGLGDTQYF | TGTGCCAGCAGCGCGACAGGGCTGGGAGATACGCAGTATTTT | TRBD1 | TRBJ2-3 | . | TRBV9
CASSLGWTKQFF | TGTGCCAGCAGCTTGGGCTGGACTAAGCAGTTCTTC | . | TRBJ2-1 | few | TRBV4-2
CASSLEGGTGELFF | TGTGCCAGCAGCCTTGAAGGCGGAACCGGGGAGCTGTTTTTT | . | TRBJ2-2 | . | TRBV27
CASRAGNEQFF | TGTGCCAGCAGGGCCGGGAATGAGCAGTTCTTC | . | TRBJ2-1 | once | TRBV6-5
CASSLEQGLSYEQYF | TGTGCCAGCAGCTTGGAACAGGGGTTATCCTACGAGCAGTACTTC | TRBD1 | TRBJ2-7 | . | TRBV5-6
CASSQVGAYTDTQYF | TGTGCCAGCAGCCAAGTCGGGGCGTACACAGATACGCAGTATTTT | . | TRBJ2-3 | . | TRBV14
CAISGPETGEPEAFF | TGTGCCATCAGTGGACCCGAGACAGGGGAACCTGAAGCTTTCTTT | TRBD1 | TRBJ1-1 | . | TRBV10-3
CASSVMAASRETQYF | TGTGCCAGCAGCGTGATGGCCGCGAGCCGAGAGACCCAGTACTTC | . | TRBJ2-5 | . | TRBV9
CASSQSAAGAYQETQYF | TGCGCCAGCAGCCAATCTGCCGCGGGGGCTTACCAAGAGACCCAGTACTTC | . | TRBJ2-5 | . | TRBV4-1
CAWSPRGSPEGYTF | TGTGCCTGGAGTCCCCGGGGCAGCCCAGAGGGCTACACCTTC | . | TRBJ1-2 | few | TRBV30
CASSYGQASYGYTF | TGTGCCAGTAGTTACGGACAGGCGAGCTATGGCTACACCTTC | TRBD1 | TRBJ1-2 | . | TRBV19
CASIEVGQGGHEQYF | TGTGCCAGCATCGAAGTCGGACAGGGAGGCCACGAGCAGTACTTC | TRBD1 | TRBJ2-7 | . | TRBV27
CASSQEAGIGNEQFF | TGTGCCAGCAGCCAAGAAGCAGGGATAGGAAATGAGCAGTTCTTC | . | TRBJ2-1 | . | TRBV14
CASSLDANTEAFF | TGTGCCAGCAGCTTGGATGCCAACACTGAAGCTTTCTTT | . | TRBJ1-1 | few | TRBV11-2
CASSLGANEQYF | TGTGCCAGCAGCTTGGGTGCAAACGAGCAGTACTTC | . | TRBJ2-7 | . | TRBV5-6
CASSLTSSDEQFF | TGTGCCAGCAGTTTGACTAGTAGCGATGAGCAGTTCTTC | . | TRBJ2-1 | few | TRBV7-9
CASSPYRGMQPQHF | TGTGCCAGCAGTCCCTACAGGGGAATGCAGCCCCAGCATTTT | TRBD1 | TRBJ1-5 | once | TRBV27
CAWNAGAGANVLTF | TGTGCCTGGAATGCCGGGGCTGGGGCCAACGTCCTGACTTTC | . | TRBJ2-6 | . | TRBV30
CASRSMNTEAFF | TGTGCCAGCAGGAGCATGAACACTGAAGCTTTCTTT | . | TRBJ1-1 | . | TRBV6-5
CAWIVPGQSSEQFF | TGTGCCTGGATTGTACCGGGGCAGAGTTCCGAGCAGTTCTTC | . | TRBJ2-1 | . | TRBV30
CSTGLISYNEQFF | TGCAGCACCGGACTCATCTCCTACAATGAGCAGTTCTTC | . | TRBJ2-1 | . | TRBV29-1
CASSSIIRDRGVSGIQYF | TGTGCCAGCAGTTCCATAATCCGGGACAGGGGGGTCTCGGGCATTCAGTACTTC | TRBD1 | TRBJ2-4 | . | TRBV27
CASSPPDGNTEAFF | TGTGCCAGCAGCCCCCCAGACGGGAACACTGAAGCTTTCTTT | . | TRBJ1-1 | few | TRBV7-9
CASSLDPSGFLNEQFF | TGTGCCAGCAGCTTGGATCCTAGCGGGTTTCTGAATGAGCAGTTCTTC | TRBD2 | TRBJ2-1 | . | TRBV5-6
CASSVGVLYEQYF | TGTGCCAGCAGCGTTGGGGTACTCTACGAGCAGTACTTC | . | TRBJ2-7 | few | TRBV13
CASSTLAGGQNNEQFF | TGTGCCAGCAGCACTCTAGCGGGGGGCCAGAACAATGAGCAGTTCTTC | TRBD2 | TRBJ2-1 | . | TRBV7-2
CASSLTGGSGANVLTF | TGTGCCAGCAGCCTCACAGGGGGCTCTGGGGCCAACGTCCTGACTTTC | TRBD1 | TRBJ2-6 | few | TRBV27
CASSPPGTHYGYTF | TGTGCCAGCTCACCACCGGGGACGCACTATGGCTACACCTTC | . | TRBJ1-2 | . | TRBV18
CASSRTSGLAYEQYF | TGTGCCAGCAGTCGGACTAGCGGGCTAGCCTACGAGCAGTACTTC | TRBD2 | TRBJ2-7 | . | TRBV7-2
CASSATLGLAHNEQFF | TGTGCCAGCAGCGCCACTTTGGGACTAGCTCACAATGAGCAGTTCTTC | TRBD2 | TRBJ2-1 | . | TRBV5-8
CASSIDAGTNYGYTF | TGTGCCAGTAGTATAGATGCAGGGACTAACTATGGCTACACCTTC | . | TRBJ1-2 | . | TRBV19
CSVEDQEMNTEAFF | TGCAGCGTTGAAGATCAGGAAATGAACACTGAAGCTTTCTTT | . | TRBJ1-1 | once | TRBV29-1
CASRDLGGYEQYF | TGTGCCAGCAGGGATTTGGGCGGCTACGAGCAGTACTTC | . | TRBJ2-7 | . | TRBV28
CASSFRVGYEQYF | TGCGCCAGCAGCTTCAGGGTGGGTTACGAGCAGTACTTC | . | TRBJ2-7 | . | TRBV5-1
CASSQYVNTEAFF | TGTGCCAGCAGCCAATACGTGAACACTGAAGCTTTCTTT | . | TRBJ1-1 | . | TRBV4-2
CASSGPGTGSHNEQFF | TGTGCCAGCAGCGGCCCCGGGACAGGGTCCCACAATGAGCAGTTCTTC | TRBD1 | TRBJ2-1 | . | TRBV9
CAWREGGLVLNEQFF | TGTGCCTGGAGGGAAGGGGGACTAGTTTTAAATGAGCAGTTCTTC | TRBD2 | TRBJ2-1 | once | TRBV30
CSPHTGFSSGANVLTF | TGCAGCCCACATACAGGGTTTAGCTCTGGGGCCAACGTCCTGACTTTC | . | TRBJ2-6 | few | TRBV29-1
CASSFRGNEQFF | TGTGCCAGCAGCTTTAGGGGGAATGAGCAGTTCTTC | . | TRBJ2-1 | . | TRBV5-6
CASSFDFTGELFF | TGTGCCAGCAGCTTTGACTTCACCGGGGAGCTGTTTTTT | . | TRBJ2-2 | few | TRBV11-2
CASSPRGGLAKNIQYF | TGTGCCAGCAGTCCTAGAGGGGGCCTGGCCAAAAACATTCAGTACTTC | TRBD1 | TRBJ2-4 | . | TRBV27
CASTDRVGNTEAFF | TGCGCCAGCACCGACAGGGTAGGGAACACTGAAGCTTTCTTT | TRBD1 | TRBJ1-1 | few | TRBV5-1
CAWSSSVGELFF | TGTGCCTGGAGTTCAAGCGTCGGGGAGCTGTTTTTT | . | TRBJ2-2 | . | TRBV30
CASSIQGANEQFF | TGTGCCAGTAGTATTCAGGGGGCCAATGAGCAGTTCTTC | TRBD1 | TRBJ2-1 | . | TRBV19
CASSGGQGLKTQYF | TGTGCCAGCAGCGGGGGACAGGGTTTGAAAACGCAGTATTTT | TRBD1 | TRBJ2-3 | once | TRBV5-6
CASSLGGIQETQYF | TGTGCCAGCAGCTTAGGGGGGATCCAAGAGACCCAGTACTTC | . | TRBJ2-5 | few | TRBV7-8